This T cell receptor (beta chain) was sequenced in a study of T cell changes during pregnancy in multiple sclerosis. CDR1 is MDHEN, CDR2 SYDVKM, per germline. The CDR3 loop spans 18 amino acids. Unmatched junction bases numbered 11, after V lost 2 bases and J lost 4 bases. This table comes from immunoSEQ multiplex PCR, and its TCRdb copy is limited to in-frame clones, with some not included. The repertoire holds about 120,000 clones, with approximately 93% as singletons. The TCR comes from a female donor with multiple sclerosis, enrolled in a pregnancy study. The J gene is TRBJ2-1, the V gene TRBV28, with 10 nucleotides matching TRBD1. Material: peripheral blood, obtained before pregnancy. The CDR3 loop reads CASSLTSRGQGPYNEQFF. In nucleotides, the CDR3 is TGTGCCAGCAGTTTAACCTCTAGGGGACAGGGGCCATACAATGAGCAGTTCTTC. Combining the CDR3 with reference TRBV28 and TRBJ2-1 gives the whole variable domain DVKVTQSSRYLVKRTGEKVFLECVQDMDHENMFWYRQDPGLGLRLIYFSYDVKMKEKGDIPEGYSVSREKKERFSLILESASTNQTSMYLCASSLTSRGQGPYNEQFFGPGTRLTVL.